This T cell receptor (beta chain) derives from a study of cytomegalovirus exposure and HLA in healthy donors. V gave up 7 bases and J gave up 10 bases; unmatched junction bases: 6. This CDR3 region has 11 residues. Germline CDR1 reads DFQATT; CDR2 reads SNEGSKA (reference sequence). 60 Vbeta and 13 Jbeta primers were used in PCR. Produced via immunoSEQ multiplex PCR; TCRdb's table is partial and in-frame only. The sample yields 110,000 to 150,000 clones, less than 85% seen once. Sequenced material: PBMCs. V and J are TRBV20-1 and TRBJ2-1, with 8 bases identical to TRBD2. The sequence was obtained from an older woman in good health and CMV-seropositive. The CDR3 DNA follows: TGCAGTGGATCCGGGGGGGACGAGCAGTTCTTC. Its protein is CSGSGGDEQFF.